A selection of T cell receptor beta chains follows, all from one sample in a study of cytomegalovirus exposure and HLA in healthy donors. This table comes from immunoSEQ multiplex PCR, and its TCRdb copy is limited to in-frame clones, with some not included. The repertoire consists of some 150,000 clones, with approximately 79% occurring once and the leading ten covering 6.5% to 7.5%. Input material: PBMCs. Source of these receptors: a woman in her fifties or sixties in good health and CMV-seropositive. Each CDR3 is given with its conserved first and last residue. A D gene is named only where the DNA matches it firmly. The listing skips clone size in some rows; elsewhere it reads once, few, many or a size class.

>TRBV6-1|TRBD1|-|TRBJ1-2
CASSEDRGAYGYTF
TGTGCCAGCAGTGAAGACAGGGGAGCCTATGGCTACACCTTC
>TRBV5-1|-|-|TRBJ2-3
CASSLDFGRDTQYF
TGCGCCAGCAGCTTGGATTTCGGTAGAGATACGCAGTATTTT
>TRBV7-6|TRBD1|-|TRBJ2-7
CASSLGVPGQGALSYEQYF
TGTGCCAGCAGCTTAGGGGTCCCGGGACAGGGGGCCCTTTCCTACGAGCAGTACTTC
>TRBV27|-|-|TRBJ2-3
CASSLKPYTDTQYF
TGTGCCAGCAGTTTAAAACCCTACACAGATACGCAGTATTTT
>TRBV9|TRBD1|-|TRBJ1-1
CASSDTGGTEAFF
TGTGCCAGCAGCGATACAGGGGGCACTGAAGCTTTCTTT
>TRBV5-8|TRBD1|-|TRBJ1-5
CASSRGQNSNQPQHF
TGTGCCAGCAGTAGGGGACAGAATAGCAATCAGCCCCAGCATTTT
>TRBV6-1|TRBD2|-|TRBJ2-1
CASRRPGGDNKQFF
TGTGCCAGCAGGCGGCCGGGAGGGGACAATAAGCAGTTCTTC
>TRBV10-3|-|once|TRBJ1-1
CAISESTGTEAFF
TGTGCCATCAGTGAGTCGACAGGTACTGAAGCTTTCTTT
>TRBV7-2|TRBD2|few|TRBJ2-3
CASSSRGGARTDTQYF
TGTGCCAGCAGCTCTCGCGGGGGGGCTCGGACAGATACGCAGTATTTT
>TRBV13|TRBD2|-|TRBJ2-3
CASSFPRLAITDTQYF
TGTGCCAGCAGCTTTCCTCGACTAGCGATCACAGATACGCAGTATTTT